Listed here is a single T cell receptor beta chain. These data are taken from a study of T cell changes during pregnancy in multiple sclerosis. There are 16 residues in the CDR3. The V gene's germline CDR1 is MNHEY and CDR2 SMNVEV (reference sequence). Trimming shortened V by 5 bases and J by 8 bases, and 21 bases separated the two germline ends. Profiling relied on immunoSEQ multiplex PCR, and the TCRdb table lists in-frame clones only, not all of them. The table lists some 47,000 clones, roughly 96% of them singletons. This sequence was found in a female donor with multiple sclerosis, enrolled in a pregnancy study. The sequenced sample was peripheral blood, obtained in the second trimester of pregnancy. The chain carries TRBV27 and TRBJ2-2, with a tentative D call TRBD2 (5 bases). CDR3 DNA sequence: TGTGCCAGCAGTCACACCCTTGGGAGCGGTGTGGGGGAGCTGTTTTTT. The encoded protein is CASSHTLGSGVGELFF.